The rows below give T cell receptor beta chains drawn from one sample of a study of blood T cell repertoires in COVID-19. This table comes from immunoSEQ multiplex PCR, and its TCRdb copy is limited to in-frame clones, with some not included. The sample comprises more than 95,000 clones, approximately 80% of which are singletons, and 2% to 3% rests with the top ten. Sequenced input: peripheral blood. Every receptor here comes from a man aged 45-65 years with acute or convalescent COVID-19. The CDR3 runs from the conserved cysteine through the conserved F or W. D genes are given only for firm matches. Rows may omit the clone size; those that give it use once, few, many or a size class.

J | D | size | V | CDR3 | DNA
TRBJ2-2 | TRBD1 | NA | TRBV7-6 | CASSNHRGSNTGELFF | TGTGCCAGCAGCAATCACAGGGGGTCAAACACCGGGGAGCTGTTTTTT
TRBJ1-5 | NA | NA | TRBV15 | CATSRDKGYNQPQHF | TGTGCCACCAGCAGAGATAAGGGGTACAATCAGCCCCAGCATTTT
TRBJ2-7 | TRBD1 | NA | TRBV19 | CASSIGGQGYEQYF | TGTGCCAGTAGTATAGGGGGACAGGGTTACGAGCAGTACTTC
TRBJ2-1 | TRBD2 | NA | TRBV27 | CASSFGGNSYNEQFF | TGTGCCAGCAGTTTCGGGGGGAACTCCTACAATGAGCAGTTCTTC
TRBJ2-3 | TRBD1 | NA | TRBV11-1 | CASSTQTGQGGDTQYF | TGTGCCAGCAGCACCCAAACAGGACAGGGAGGAGATACGCAGTATTTT
TRBJ1-2 | TRBD1 | NA | TRBV19 | CASSRTGAGFSRANYGYTF | TGTGCCAGTAGTCGGACAGGAGCTGGGTTTAGCCGAGCTAACTATGGCTACACCTTC
TRBJ1-6 | TRBD1 | few | TRBV2 | CASSYGTGGGPLHF | TGTGCCAGCAGCTACGGGACAGGCGGTGGACCCCTCCACTTT
TRBJ1-5 | NA | NA | TRBV6-1 | CASSEAGAVHQPQHF | TGTGCCAGCAGTGAAGCGGGGGCAGTTCATCAGCCCCAGCATTTT
TRBJ2-1 | TRBD1 | NA | TRBV6-5 | CASSYTAGGARNEQFF | TGTGCCAGCAGTTACACAGCAGGGGGCGCACGGAATGAGCAGTTCTTC
TRBJ1-6 | NA | NA | TRBV10-1 | CASSPGTFSPLHF | TGCGCCAGCAGTCCCGGGACTTTTTCACCCCTCCACTTT
TRBJ2-2 | NA | NA | TRBV7-3 | CASSLGEINTGELFF | TGTGCCAGCAGCTTAGGAGAGATAAACACCGGGGAGCTGTTTTTT
TRBJ2-7 | TRBD2 | once | TRBV28 | CATHDSGRDEQYF | TGTGCCACCCACGATAGCGGGAGGGACGAGCAGTACTTC
TRBJ2-5 | NA | once | TRBV20-1 | CSASRVKETQYF | TGCAGTGCTAGTCGAGTTAAAGAGACCCAGTACTTC
TRBJ2-5 | NA | few | TRBV5-3 | CARSRTLQETQYF | TGTGCCAGAAGCCGGACACTCCAGGAGACCCAGTACTTC
TRBJ1-4 | NA | few | TRBV7-9 | CASSLTRGGEKLFF | TGTGCCAGCAGCTTAACCCGGGGAGGGGAAAAACTGTTTTTT
TRBJ1-5 | NA | once | TRBV5-6 | CASSHGTDYGGPQHF | TGTGCCAGCAGCCATGGGACGGACTACGGAGGGCCCCAGCATTTT
TRBJ1-4 | NA | NA | TRBV5-1 | CASSFDSRGLFF | TGCGCCAGCAGTTTCGACAGTAGGGGACTGTTTTTT
TRBJ1-1 | TRBD1 | NA | TRBV7-9 | CASSLDHPGRQGRTEAFF | TGTGCCAGCAGCTTAGATCATCCAGGGCGACAGGGGCGGACTGAAGCTTTCTTT
TRBJ2-4 | TRBD1 | NA | TRBV28 | CASSSGGTGLGFQYF | TGTGCCAGCAGTTCAGGGGGGACAGGTCTGGGTTTTCAGTACTTC
TRBJ1-1 | NA | NA | TRBV19 | CASKWRQEAFF | TGTGCCAGTAAGTGGAGACAGGAAGCTTTCTTT
TRBJ1-2 | NA | NA | TRBV11-2 | CASSLEGASLYGYTF | TGTGCCAGCAGCTTAGAAGGGGCTTCCCTCTATGGCTACACCTTC
TRBJ1-4 | TRBD1 | few | TRBV5-1 | CASSSGEGAGEKLFF | TGCGCCAGCAGTAGCGGGGAGGGGGCTGGTGAAAAACTGTTTTTT
TRBJ2-3 | TRBD2 | NA | TRBV7-9 | CASNSLRTSGASTDTQYF | TGTGCCAGCAACTCTCTTAGAACTAGCGGGGCTAGCACAGATACGCAGTATTTT
TRBJ2-3 | TRBD2 | NA | TRBV27 | CASSLLAGGTDTQYF | TGTGCCAGCAGTTTACTAGCGGGAGGCACAGATACGCAGTATTTT
TRBJ2-2 | NA | once | TRBV6-5 | CASLGTSGTGELFF | TGTGCCAGCTTGGGAACTAGTGGGACCGGGGAGCTGTTTTTT
TRBJ2-2 | NA | NA | TRBV6-5 | CASSSTGSGELFF | TGTGCCAGCAGTTCAACAGGGAGCGGGGAGCTGTTTTTT
TRBJ1-2 | TRBD1 | few | TRBV7-9 | CASSLGRDRGNYGYTF | TGTGCCAGCAGCTTAGGCCGGGACAGAGGTAACTATGGCTACACCTTC
TRBJ2-1 | TRBD2 | once | TRBV11-3 | CASSPGLAGGNEQFF | TGTGCCAGCAGCCCGGGACTAGCGGGAGGGAATGAGCAGTTCTTC
TRBJ2-3 | NA | NA | TRBV5-1 | CASTDSLQRDTQYF | TGCGCCAGCACCGACAGTCTCCAGCGAGATACGCAGTATTTT
TRBJ2-3 | NA | few | TRBV11-2 | CASSFLGPGRVDTQYF | TGTGCCAGCAGCTTCTTAGGGCCCGGCAGGGTTGATACGCAGTATTTT
TRBJ2-1 | NA | NA | TRBV19 | CASSINRGYNEQFF | TGTGCCAGTAGTATAAATAGGGGCTACAATGAGCAGTTCTTC
TRBJ2-2 | NA | NA | TRBV28 | CASLGGGGTGELFF | TGTGCCAGCCTCGGAGGGGGGGGCACCGGGGAGCTGTTTTTT
TRBJ2-4 | NA | once | TRBV18 | CASSHSEDMENIQYF | TGTGCCAGCTCACACTCCGAGGACATGGAGAACATTCAGTACTTC
TRBJ1-1 | NA | NA | TRBV20-1 | CSASSGYTEAFF | TGCAGTGCTAGTTCCGGGTACACTGAAGCTTTCTTT
TRBJ2-5 | NA | NA | TRBV29-1 | CSVWISGQETQYF | TGCAGCGTTTGGATTAGCGGCCAAGAGACCCAGTACTTC
TRBJ1-5 | TRBD1 | NA | TRBV4-1 | CASSQDGMAAGGNQPQHF | TGCGCCAGCAGCCAAGATGGAATGGCGGCAGGGGGAAATCAGCCCCAGCATTTT
TRBJ2-7 | TRBD1 | NA | TRBV2 | CASSGDRGSYEQYF | TGTGCCAGCAGTGGGGACAGGGGGTCCTACGAGCAGTACTTC
TRBJ1-6 | NA | NA | TRBV4-1 | CASSQTGLSASPLHF | TGCGCCAGCAGCCAAACGGGACTTTCCGCTTCACCCCTCCACTTT
TRBJ1-1 | NA | NA | TRBV4-1 | CASSQPTGGARNTEAFF | TGCGCCAGCAGCCAACCCACCGGGGGGGCCAGGAACACTGAAGCTTTCTTT
TRBJ1-2 | TRBD1 | NA | TRBV2 | CASSDGDRVYGYTF | TGTGCCAGCAGTGATGGGGACAGGGTTTATGGCTACACCTTC
TRBJ2-7 | NA | NA | TRBV11-1 | CASSLSGYEQYF | TGTGCCAGCAGCTTATCGGGGTACGAGCAGTACTTC
TRBJ2-4 | TRBD1 | NA | TRBV2 | CASRLQGKNIQYF | TGTGCCAGCAGATTACAGGGGAAAAACATTCAGTACTTC
TRBJ2-5 | TRBD1 | NA | TRBV7-9 | CASTLTGGVETQYF | TGTGCCAGCACCTTAACAGGGGGCGTGGAGACCCAGTACTTC
TRBJ1-1 | NA | once | TRBV6-5 | CASSYAKSLVTEAFF | TGTGCCAGCAGTTACGCGAAGTCCTTAGTAACTGAAGCTTTCTTT
TRBJ1-1 | TRBD1 | NA | TRBV5-1 | CASSLGQGANEAFF | TGCGCCAGCAGCTTGGGACAGGGGGCGAATGAAGCTTTCTTT
TRBJ2-7 | NA | NA | TRBV6-5 | CASSLSSYEQYF | TGTGCCAGCAGCCTGTCTAGCTACGAGCAGTACTTC
TRBJ1-1 | NA | NA | TRBV29-1 | CSVEDSPETTEAFF | TGCAGCGTCGAAGACAGTCCAGAAACCACTGAAGCTTTCTTT
TRBJ2-5 | NA | NA | TRBV29-1 | CSVYRVAGNQETQYF | TGCAGCGTTTATAGAGTGGCAGGGAACCAAGAGACCCAGTACTTC
TRBJ2-7 | TRBD1 | NA | TRBV18 | CASSPLGQGAGEQYF | TGTGCCAGCTCACCACTGGGACAGGGGGCTGGTGAGCAGTACTTC
TRBJ2-5 | TRBD2 | NA | TRBV7-6 | CASSPGLAGGHSQETQYF | TGTGCCAGCAGCCCAGGACTAGCGGGAGGACATTCTCAAGAGACCCAGTACTTC
TRBJ2-3 | TRBD2 | NA | TRBV15 | CATSRDLAGVDTQYF | TGTGCCACCAGCAGAGATCTCGCGGGAGTAGATACGCAGTATTTT
TRBJ1-4 | NA | NA | TRBV5-1 | CASSFQGFNEKLFF | TGCGCCAGCAGCTTTCAGGGATTCAATGAAAAACTGTTTTTT
TRBJ2-1 | TRBD2 | NA | TRBV6-5 | CASRLLAGSGNEQFF | TGTGCCAGCAGGCTACTAGCGGGGTCTGGCAATGAGCAGTTCTTC
TRBJ2-7 | NA | NA | TRBV2 | CASREAYEQYF | TGTGCCAGCAGAGAGGCTTACGAGCAGTACTTC
TRBJ1-1 | NA | NA | TRBV19 | CASSIERGRVTEAFF | TGTGCCAGTAGTATAGAAAGGGGCCGGGTAACTGAAGCTTTCTTT
TRBJ1-4 | NA | NA | TRBV7-2 | CASSPPPGLRPEKLFF | TGTGCCAGCAGCCCACCACCAGGGCTTAGGCCCGAAAAACTGTTTTTT
TRBJ2-1 | NA | NA | TRBV19 | CASSDRTVFHSYNEQFF | TGTGCCAGTAGTGACAGAACAGTCTTCCACTCCTACAATGAGCAGTTCTTC
TRBJ1-4 | NA | NA | TRBV7-2 | CASSLRAGMGKLFF | TGTGCCAGCAGCTTAAGGGCAGGGATGGGAAAACTGTTTTTT
TRBJ1-3 | NA | NA | TRBV2 | CASIGQSSGNTIYF | TGTGCCAGCATAGGACAGAGCTCTGGAAACACCATATATTTT
TRBJ2-7 | NA | NA | TRBV5-4 | CASSFAGGLGEQYF | TGTGCCAGCAGCTTTGCCGGGGGGCTCGGGGAGCAGTACTTC